This T cell receptor beta chain was sequenced during a study of cytomegalovirus exposure and HLA in healthy donors. Study outcomes and limitations: Overall, some 160 TCR beta chains were annotated as cytomegalovirus-associated. TCR beta V segments were, for the most part, productive about 87% or about 30% of the time in an earlier analysis.

Germline lookup yields CDR1 KGHSH and CDR2 LQKENI. CDR3 size: 16 residues. The V gene end was trimmed by 3 bases and the J gene end by 0 bases; junction bases not matched to a gene: 7. As regards this clone: Its antigen is unknown.

Vbeta (60) and Jbeta (13) primers were used in the PCR. Assay used: immunoSEQ multiplex PCR; TCRdb lists only in-frame clones, some missing. In total, the table holds under 150,000 clones. The sequence was collected from a middle-aged man in good health and CMV-seronegative. V and J are TRBV18 and TRBJ1-2, with 7 positions matching TRBD1. Sequencing input: PBMCs. The CDR3 DNA follows: TGTGCCAGCTCACCTCGGGGACAGCCTCCTAACTATGGCTACACCTTC. It specifies CASSPRGQPPNYGYTF.